This T cell receptor beta chain was identified in a study of blood T cell repertoires in COVID-19. The overall study: Acute-phase and convalescent COVID-19 samples originated in the United States, Italy and Spain.

The data were produced by immunoSEQ multiplex PCR, yet TCRdb's version contains in-frame clones alone and is incomplete. The table lists over 100,000 clones, 86% of them singletons, with roughly 4.5% in the top ten. This CDR3 spans 12 amino acids. Trimming stripped 4 bases from V and 3 bases from J, with 9 bases between. CDR1 SQVTM and CDR2 ANQGSEA come from the germline V gene. The material sequenced was peripheral blood. The source is a man in his forties or fifties with acute or convalescent COVID-19. This chain links TRBV29-1 with TRBJ1-1; D gene uncertain. CDR3 DNA: TGCAGCGTTGGCGAAGGAGACACTGAAGCTTTCTTT. Translated: CSVGEGDTEAFF.